The 18 T cell receptor beta chains in this list originate from one sample, sequenced in a study of cytomegalovirus exposure and HLA in healthy donors. The PCR ran on 60 Vbeta and 13 Jbeta primers. Profiling relied on immunoSEQ multiplex PCR, and the TCRdb table lists in-frame clones only, not all of them. The sample has roughly 190,000 clones, 60% to 80% seen once. Sequencing was performed on PBMCs. The receptors originated from a man in his forties or fifties in good health and CMV-seronegative.

The chain joins TRBV5-1 to TRBJ1-2; D is undetermined. The CDR3 totals 13 residues. The germline V gene encodes CDR1 SGHRS and CDR2 YFSETQ. Deletions cut 0 bases from V and 1 base from J, with 4 bases between. The CDR3 coding sequence is TGCGCCAGCAGCTTGGGAGTTAACTATGGCTACACCTTC. Residues: CASSLGVNYGYTF.

This clone was detected only once. An end of the junction does not agree with germline; a read error may underlie this. The CDR3 region has the DNA TGTGCCAGCAGGGAAAGATCCGGGACAGGAGTCTCTCGGGCCAACGTCCTGACTTTC. Amino acid sequence: CASRERSGTGVSRANVLTF. This rearrangement joins TRBV6-1 to TRBJ2-6, with 8 positions matching TRBD1. Germline assignment: CDR1 MNHNS and CDR2 SASEGT. The CDR3 is 19 residues long.

V usage is TRBV13 and J usage is TRBJ2-1; possibly TRBD1 for D (5 bases). With 2 bases removed from V and 2 bases from J, the gap between germline ends came to 10 bases. The length of the CDR3 is 15 residues. Germline loops: CDR1 PRHDT, CDR2 FYEKMQ (reference sequence). This chain's CDR3 is CASSLWVRAYNEQFF. Here the CDR3 DNA reads TGTGCCAGCAGCTTATGGGTCAGGGCCTACAATGAGCAGTTCTTC.

V is TRBV5-1 and J is TRBJ1-2; 7 positions match TRBD1. The CDR3 runs 16 residues. Per the germline V gene, CDR1 is SGHRS and CDR2 is YFSETQ. Trimming at V came to 3 bases and at J to 0 bases, leaving 8 bases not matched to a gene. CDR3 protein: CASSSGGTEANYGYTF. CDR3 in DNA: TGCGCCAGCAGCTCGGGAGGGACAGAAGCTAACTATGGCTACACCTTC.

The chain uses TRBV19 and TRBJ2-5, with 7 bases lining up with TRBD1. There are 14 residues in the CDR3. V trimming: 5 bases; J trimming: 5 bases; junction bases outside the gene matches: 8. Per the germline V gene, CDR1 is LNHDA and CDR2 is SQIVND (reference sequence). CDR3 sequence reads: CASSPGTEEETQYF. DNA of the CDR3: TGTGCCAGTAGTCCCGGGACAGAGGAGGAGACCCAGTACTTC.

This clone occurred a few times. The gene calls are TRBV11-3 and TRBJ2-1; possible D gene TRBD2, 5 bases. The CDR3 totals 15 residues. The V and J ends lost 5 bases and 6 bases respectively, with 17 bases between them. Germline V gene sequence: CDR1 SGHNT, CDR2 YENEEA. This chain's CDR3 is CASSREGISGNEQFF. The CDR3 bases are TGTGCCAGCAGCCGAGAGGGCATCTCTGGCAATGAGCAGTTCTTC.

The chain carries TRBV10-1 and TRBJ2-5, with D hard to call. The CDR3 is 13 residues long. Germline V gene lookup returns CDR1 WNHNN and CDR2 SYGVQD (reference sequence). The ends were cut back, 3 bases at V and 1 base at J, with 6 bases in the middle. Here the CDR3 reads CASSDRSQETQYF. The CDR3 DNA reads as TGCGCCAGCAGTGATCGGAGCCAAGAGACCCAGTACTTC.

The J gene is TRBJ2-3, the V gene TRBV18; a weak D match, TRBD1 (5 bases). Germline loops: CDR1 KGHSH, CDR2 LQKENI. V was cut by 0 bases and J by 5 bases, with 6 bases left in between. The length of the CDR3 is 13 residues. CDR3 bases: TGTGCCAGCTCACCACCGGGGCGAGATACGCAGTATTTT. It translates to CASSPPGRDTQYF.

The chain links TRBV6-6 to TRBJ1-4, with 7 nucleotides matching TRBD1. The CDR3 totals 15 residues. Unmatched junction bases numbered 3, after V lost 0 bases and J lost 5 bases. Germline V lookup: CDR1 MNHNY, CDR2 SVGAGI (reference sequence). The CDR3 coding sequence is TGTGCCAGCAGTTACTCTAAGACAGGGAATGAAAAACTGTTTTTT. Protein sequence: CASSYSKTGNEKLFF.

This rearrangement joins TRBV11-3 to TRBJ2-1; D is unresolved. V lost 2 bases to trimming and J lost 0 bases, with 11 bases between them. Germline V lookup: CDR1 SGHNT, CDR2 YENEEA. This CDR3 comprises 16 residues. CDR3 sequence (DNA): TGTGCCAGCAGCTTAAGCGTCTCGAGCTCCTACAATGAGCAGTTCTTC. As protein: CASSLSVSSSYNEQFF.

V and J are TRBV7-8 and TRBJ2-7; 7 bases align to TRBD1. The CDR3 extends over 12 amino acids. Germline CDR1 and CDR2: SGHVS and FQNEAQ. The V and J ends lost 4 bases and 5 bases, in that order; junction bases with no gene match: 2. The CDR3 loop is CASSSQGNEQYF. The CDR3, as DNA: TGTGCCAGCAGCTCACAGGGGAACGAGCAGTACTTC.

The rearrangement links TRBV10-3 to TRBJ2-2; 7 bases map to TRBD2. The CDR3 extends over 16 amino acids. CDR1 and CDR2 from the germline V gene are ENHRY and SYGVKD. The V segment lost 4 bases and the J segment 5 bases; nucleotides outside the gene matches: 10. CDR3 bases: TGTGCCATCAGTGTCTGGGGAGGGAGCGAAACCGGGGAGCTGTTTTTT. This sequence encodes CAISVWGGSETGELFF.

This chain links TRBV2 with TRBJ1-5, with D uncertain. CDR1 is SNHLY and CDR2 is FYNNEI in the germline V gene. V was shortened by 5 bases and J by 4 bases, with 9 bases between the two germline ends. This CDR3 region has 13 residues. The CDR3 sequence is CASSSPRNQPQHF. CDR3 DNA sequence: TGTGCCAGCAGTAGCCCTCGTAATCAGCCCCAGCATTTT.

In its sample, this clone was seen a few times. The V gene is TRBV4-2, the J gene TRBJ1-5; D might be TRBD1 (5 bases). CDR1 is LGHNA, CDR2 YNFKEQ, per germline. The CDR3 has 15 amino acids. The V gene lost 0 bases and the J gene lost 5 bases, with 11 bases spanning the gap. The CDR3 region has the DNA TGTGCCAGCAGCCAAGAAGGAGGGGCCCATCAGCCCCAGCATTTT. This codes for CASSQEGGAHQPQHF.

This sequence joins TRBV7-6 and TRBJ2-2; 8 bases agree with TRBD2. The ends lost 5 bases at V and 2 bases at J; junction bases unmatched: 7. Germline V gives CDR1 SGHVS, CDR2 FNYEAQ. CDR3 length: 16 amino acids. The CDR3 is CASSDLAGRNTGELFF. The CDR3 region has the DNA TGTGCCAGCAGCGATCTAGCGGGCCGTAACACCGGGGAGCTGTTTTTT.

In its sample, this clone was seen once. The J gene is TRBJ2-7, the V gene TRBV7-9; TRBD1 aligns across 8 bases. CDR1 is SEHNR, CDR2 FQNEAQ, per germline (reference sequence). The CDR3 is 16 amino acids. After removal of 5 bases from V and 3 bases from J, the junction contained 12 bases not matched to a gene. CDR3 sequence: CASSHWGQVEVYEQYF. The CDR3 DNA sequence: TGTGCCAGCAGCCACTGGGGACAGGTTGAGGTCTACGAGCAGTACTTC.

Here the CDR3 reads CASSGTRSTDTQYF. Written as DNA, the CDR3 is TGTGCCAGCAGCGGGACTAGGAGTACAGATACGCAGTATTTT. The rearrangement links TRBV11-3 to TRBJ2-3, with TRBD2 matching over 8 bases. The CDR3 is 14 residues long. Trimming took 5 bases from V and 3 from J; bases not matched to a gene: 4. CDR1 SGHNT and CDR2 YENEEA come from the germline V gene.

V is TRBV5-4 and J is TRBJ2-5; TRBD2 aligns across 9 bases. The CDR3 has 15 amino acids. Unmatched junction bases numbered 4, after V lost 3 bases and J lost 1 base. Germline V gene data show CDR1 as SGHNT and CDR2 as YYREEE (reference sequence). The CDR3 sequence is CASSWVAGAQETQYF. CDR3 nucleotides: TGTGCCAGCAGCTGGGTAGCGGGGGCCCAAGAGACCCAGTACTTC.